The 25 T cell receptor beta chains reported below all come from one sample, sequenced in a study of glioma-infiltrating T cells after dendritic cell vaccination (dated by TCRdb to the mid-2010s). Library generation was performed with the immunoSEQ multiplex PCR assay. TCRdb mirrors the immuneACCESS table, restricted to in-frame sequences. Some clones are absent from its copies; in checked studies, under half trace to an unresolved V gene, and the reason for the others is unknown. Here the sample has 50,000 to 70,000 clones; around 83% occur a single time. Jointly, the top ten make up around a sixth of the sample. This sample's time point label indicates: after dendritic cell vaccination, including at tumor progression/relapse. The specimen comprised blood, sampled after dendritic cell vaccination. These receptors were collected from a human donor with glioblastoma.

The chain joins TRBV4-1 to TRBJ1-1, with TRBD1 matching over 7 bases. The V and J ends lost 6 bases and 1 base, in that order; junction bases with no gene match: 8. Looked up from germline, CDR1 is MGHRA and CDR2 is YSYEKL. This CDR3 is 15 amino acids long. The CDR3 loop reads CASRFDRVANTEAFF. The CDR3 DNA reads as TGCGCCAGCAGATTCGACAGGGTAGCGAACACTGAAGCTTTCTTT.

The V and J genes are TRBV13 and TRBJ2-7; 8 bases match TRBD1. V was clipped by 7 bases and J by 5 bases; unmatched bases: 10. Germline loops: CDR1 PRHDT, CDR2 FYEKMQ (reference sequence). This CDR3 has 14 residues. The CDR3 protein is CASTPGQGGNEQYF. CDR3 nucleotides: TGTGCCAGCACCCCCGGACAGGGCGGAAACGAGCAGTACTTC.

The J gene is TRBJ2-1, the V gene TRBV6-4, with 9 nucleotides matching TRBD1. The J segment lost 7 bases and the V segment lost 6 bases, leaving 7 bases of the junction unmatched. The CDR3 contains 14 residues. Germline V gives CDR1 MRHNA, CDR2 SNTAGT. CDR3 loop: CASSSGQGRNEQFF. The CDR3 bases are TGTGCCAGCAGCTCGGGACAGGGAAGGAATGAGCAGTTCTTC.

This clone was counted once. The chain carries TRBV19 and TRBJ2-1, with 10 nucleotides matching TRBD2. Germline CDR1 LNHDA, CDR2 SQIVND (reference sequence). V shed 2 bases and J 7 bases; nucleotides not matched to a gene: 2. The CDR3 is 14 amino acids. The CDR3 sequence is CASSILAGVNEQFF. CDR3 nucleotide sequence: TGTGCCAGTAGTATACTAGCGGGGGTAAATGAGCAGTTCTTC.

The DNA for the CDR3 is TGCGCCAGCAGCCACATACTGGTTAGCCGGGACAGGGGGCGCTCCCTTTCACCCCTCCACTTT. Translated, it gives CASSHILVSRDRGRSLSPLHF. The V and J genes are TRBV4-1 and TRBJ1-6; TRBD1 agrees at 12 bases. V trimming: 3 bases; J trimming: 9 bases; junction bases outside the gene matches: 21. The CDR3 has 21 amino acids. Germline V CDR1 and CDR2: MGHRA, YSYEKL.

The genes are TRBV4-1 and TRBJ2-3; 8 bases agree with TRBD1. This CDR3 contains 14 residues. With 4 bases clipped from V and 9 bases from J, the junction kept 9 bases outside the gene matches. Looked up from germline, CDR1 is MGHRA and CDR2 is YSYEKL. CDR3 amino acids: CASSPEARTGTQYF. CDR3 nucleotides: TGCGCCAGCAGCCCCGAAGCAAGGACAGGGACGCAGTATTTT.

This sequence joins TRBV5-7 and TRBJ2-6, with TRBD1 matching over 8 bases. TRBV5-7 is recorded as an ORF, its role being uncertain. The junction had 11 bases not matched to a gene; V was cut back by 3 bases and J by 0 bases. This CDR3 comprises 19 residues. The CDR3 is CASSSPGQGPFSGANVLTF. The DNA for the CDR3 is TGTGCCAGCAGCTCACCCGGACAGGGCCCCTTCTCTGGGGCCAACGTCCTGACTTTC.

The CDR3 sequence is CASSERQGEVNGYTF. The CDR3 DNA reads TGTGCCAGCAGTGAGAGACAGGGAGAAGTTAATGGCTACACCTTC. The J gene is TRBJ1-2, the V gene TRBV2; 7 bases align to TRBD1. Looked up from germline, CDR1 is SNHLY and CDR2 is FYNNEI. V lost 3 bases, J lost 6 bases, and 10 bases stayed unmatched. CDR3 length equals 15 residues. Variable domain in full (rest from reference TRBV2 and TRBJ1-2): EPEVTQTPSHQVTQMGQEVILRCVPISNHLYFYWYRQILGQKVEFLVSFYNNEISEKSEIFDDQFSVERPDGSNFTLKIRSTKLEDSAMYFCASSERQGEVNGYTFGSGTRLTVV.

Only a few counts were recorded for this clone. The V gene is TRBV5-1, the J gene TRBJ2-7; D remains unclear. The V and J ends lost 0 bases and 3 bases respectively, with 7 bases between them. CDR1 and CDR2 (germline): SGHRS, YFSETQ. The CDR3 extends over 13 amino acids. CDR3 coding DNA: TGCGCCAGCAGCTTGGGTCGAGACTACGAGCAGTACTTC. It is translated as CASSLGRDYEQYF. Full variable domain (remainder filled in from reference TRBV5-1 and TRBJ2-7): KAGVTQTPRYLIKTRGQQVTLSCSPISGHRSVSWYQQTPGQGLQFLFEYFSETQRNKGNFPGRFSGRQFSNSRSEMNVSTLELGDSALYLCASSLGRDYEQYFGPGTRLTVT.

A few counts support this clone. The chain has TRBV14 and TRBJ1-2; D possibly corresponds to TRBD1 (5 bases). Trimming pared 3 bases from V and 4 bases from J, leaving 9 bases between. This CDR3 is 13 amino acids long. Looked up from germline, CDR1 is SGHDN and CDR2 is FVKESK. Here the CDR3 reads CASSQVQGYGYTF. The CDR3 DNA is TGTGCCAGCAGCCAGGTGCAGGGCTATGGCTACACCTTC.

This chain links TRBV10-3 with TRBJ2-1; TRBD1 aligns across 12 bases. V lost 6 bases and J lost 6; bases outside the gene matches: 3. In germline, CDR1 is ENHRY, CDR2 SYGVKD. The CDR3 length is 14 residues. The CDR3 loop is CAIRGQGAANEQFF. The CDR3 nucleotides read TGTGCCATCAGGGGACAGGGGGCGGCCAATGAGCAGTTCTTC.

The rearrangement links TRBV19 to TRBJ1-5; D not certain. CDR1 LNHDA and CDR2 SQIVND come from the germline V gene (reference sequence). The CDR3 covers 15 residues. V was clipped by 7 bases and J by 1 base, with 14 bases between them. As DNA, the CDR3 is TGTGCCAGTACCTCGGGAGGGCTCAGCAATCAGCCCCAGCATTTT. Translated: CASTSGGLSNQPQHF. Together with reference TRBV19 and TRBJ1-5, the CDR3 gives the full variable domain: DGGITQSPKYLFRKEGQNVTLSCEQNLNHDAMYWYRQDPGQGLRLIYYSQIVNDFQKGDIAEGYSVSREKKESFPLTVTSAQKNPTAFYLCASTSGGLSNQPQHFGDGTRLSIL.

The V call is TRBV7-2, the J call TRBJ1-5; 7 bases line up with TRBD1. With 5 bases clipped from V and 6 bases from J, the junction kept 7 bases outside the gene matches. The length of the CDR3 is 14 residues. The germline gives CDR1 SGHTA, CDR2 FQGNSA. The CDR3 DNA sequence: TGTGCCAGCAGCGCCCGACAGGGAACTCAGCCCCAGCATTTT. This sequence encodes CASSARQGTQPQHF.

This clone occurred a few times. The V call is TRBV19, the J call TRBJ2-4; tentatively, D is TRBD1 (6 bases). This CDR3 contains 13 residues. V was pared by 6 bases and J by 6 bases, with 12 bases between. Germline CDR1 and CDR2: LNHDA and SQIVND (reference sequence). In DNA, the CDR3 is TGTGCCAGTAGCACCGGACAGAGAAACATTCAGTACTTC. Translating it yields CASSTGQRNIQYF.

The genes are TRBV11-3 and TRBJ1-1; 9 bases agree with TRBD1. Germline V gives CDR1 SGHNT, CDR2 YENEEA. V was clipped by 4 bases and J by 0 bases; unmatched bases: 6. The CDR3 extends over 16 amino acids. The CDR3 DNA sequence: TGTGCCAGCAGCTCGCCGGGACAGGGACTGAACACTGAAGCTTTCTTT. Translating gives CASSSPGQGLNTEAFF.

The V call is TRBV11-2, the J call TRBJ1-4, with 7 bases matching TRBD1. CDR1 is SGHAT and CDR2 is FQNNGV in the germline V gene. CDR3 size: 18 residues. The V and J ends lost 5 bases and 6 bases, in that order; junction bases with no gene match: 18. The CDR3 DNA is TGTGCCAGCAGCCACGGCAGGGGGTACGGGGTGAGGGATGAAAAACTGTTTTTT. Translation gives CASSHGRGYGVRDEKLFF. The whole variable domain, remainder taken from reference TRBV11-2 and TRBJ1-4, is EAGVAQSPRYKIIEKRQSVAFWCNPISGHATLYWYQQILGQGPKLLIQFQNNGVVDDSQLPKDRFSAERLKGVDSTLKIQPAKLEDSAVYLCASSHGRGYGVRDEKLFFGSGTQLSVL.

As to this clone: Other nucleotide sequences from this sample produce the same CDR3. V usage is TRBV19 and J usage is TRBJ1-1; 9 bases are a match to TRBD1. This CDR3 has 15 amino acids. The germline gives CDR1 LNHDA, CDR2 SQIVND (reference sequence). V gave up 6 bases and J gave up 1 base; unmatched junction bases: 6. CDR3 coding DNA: TGTGCCAGTAGACCCCCGGGACAGGGGAACACTGAAGCTTTCTTT. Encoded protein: CASRPPGQGNTEAFF.

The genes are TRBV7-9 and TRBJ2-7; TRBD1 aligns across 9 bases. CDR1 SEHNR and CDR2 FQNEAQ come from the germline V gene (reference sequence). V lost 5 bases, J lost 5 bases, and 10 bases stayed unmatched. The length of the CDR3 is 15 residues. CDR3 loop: CASSMPGQGIDEQYF. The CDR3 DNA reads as TGTGCCAGCAGCATGCCGGGACAGGGTATCGACGAGCAGTACTTC.

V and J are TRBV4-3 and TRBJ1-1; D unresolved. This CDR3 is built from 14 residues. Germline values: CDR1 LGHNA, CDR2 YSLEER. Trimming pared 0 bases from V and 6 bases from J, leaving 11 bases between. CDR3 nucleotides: TGCGCCAGCAGCCAAGATCAAGAGGGTTCTGAAGCTTTCTTT. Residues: CASSQDQEGSEAFF.

DNA of the CDR3: TGTGCCAGCAGCTTCGGGACAGTAGCTAACTATGGCTACACCTTC. Encoded protein: CASSFGTVANYGYTF. The chain couples TRBV9 to TRBJ1-2; 7 bases match TRBD1. The germline V gene has CDR1 SGDLS and CDR2 YYNGEE. With 4 bases clipped from V and 0 bases from J, the junction kept 6 bases outside the gene matches. The CDR3 extends over 15 amino acids.

The CDR3: CASSPRGNSPLHF. CDR3 DNA sequence: TGTGCCAGCTCACCACGAGGTAATTCACCCCTCCACTTT. The genes are TRBV18 and TRBJ1-6, with D unresolved. Trimming removed 1 base from V and 6 bases from J, with 4 bases in between. The CDR3 loop spans 13 amino acids. CDR1 and CDR2 (germline): KGHSH, LQKENI.

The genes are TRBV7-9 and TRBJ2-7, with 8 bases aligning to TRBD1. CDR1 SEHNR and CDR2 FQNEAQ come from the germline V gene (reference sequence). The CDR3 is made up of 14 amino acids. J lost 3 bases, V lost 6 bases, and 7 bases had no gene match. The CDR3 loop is CASSPTGGYYEQYF. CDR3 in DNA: TGTGCCAGCAGTCCTACAGGGGGTTACTACGAGCAGTACTTC.

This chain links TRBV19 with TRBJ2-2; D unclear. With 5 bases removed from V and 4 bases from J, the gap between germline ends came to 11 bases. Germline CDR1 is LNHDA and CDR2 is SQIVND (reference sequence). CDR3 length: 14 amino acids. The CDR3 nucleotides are TGTGCCAGTAGTGCAACGCGTTCCACCGGGGAGCTGTTTTTT. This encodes CASSATRSTGELFF.

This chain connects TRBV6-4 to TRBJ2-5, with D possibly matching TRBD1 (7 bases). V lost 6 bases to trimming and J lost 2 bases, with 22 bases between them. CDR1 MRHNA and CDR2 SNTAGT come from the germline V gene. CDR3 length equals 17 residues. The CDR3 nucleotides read TGTGCCAGCAGGGGGAATCGGACAGGAGGGAAACAAGAGACCCAGTACTTC. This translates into CASRGNRTGGKQETQYF.

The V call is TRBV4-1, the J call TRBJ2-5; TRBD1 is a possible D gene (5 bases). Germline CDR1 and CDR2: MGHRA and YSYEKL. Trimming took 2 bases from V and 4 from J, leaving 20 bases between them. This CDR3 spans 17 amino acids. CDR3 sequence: CASSQSPRGSSGETQYF. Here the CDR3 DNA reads TGCGCCAGCAGCCAAAGCCCTAGGGGCTCCTCGGGAGAGACCCAGTACTTC.